This paragraph covers one T cell receptor (beta chain) sequence. The entry originates in a study of blood T cell repertoires in COVID-19. In germline, CDR1 is SQVTM, CDR2 ANQGSEA. Trimming removed 8 bases from V and 5 bases from J; junction bases left unmatched: 13. CDR3 length equals 14 residues. Repertoires were generated with immunoSEQ multiplex PCR, while TCRdb's copy carries only in-frame clones and drops some. The sample shows about 200,000 clones, about nine tenths of them seen only once. V and J are TRBV29-1 and TRBJ2-3; 7 bases line up with TRBD1. The sequence derives from a young man who had recovered from COVID-19. The specimen sequenced was peripheral blood. CDR3 sequence: CSLTGALGGDTQYF. CDR3 in DNA: TGCAGCTTAACAGGGGCTCTTGGTGGAGATACGCAGTATTTT.